This T cell receptor (beta chain) was observed in a study of blood T cell repertoires in COVID-19. This CDR3 has 13 residues. V shed 4 bases and J shed 7 bases, with 15 bases lying between them. Germline-derived CDR1 and CDR2 are GTSNPN and SVGIG (reference sequence). The method was immunoSEQ multiplex PCR; TCRdb's version includes in-frame clones alone and lacks a portion of them. The sample has around 140,000 clones, 75% to 90% seen once. The rearrangement joins TRBV30 to TRBJ2-3; D might be TRBD2 (6 bases). The TCR was taken from a man aged 18 to 29 with COVID-19, enrolled during active disease. Input material: peripheral blood. The CDR3: CAWTRGTYNTQYF. The CDR3, as DNA: TGTGCCTGGACCAGAGGGACTTACAATACGCAGTATTTT.